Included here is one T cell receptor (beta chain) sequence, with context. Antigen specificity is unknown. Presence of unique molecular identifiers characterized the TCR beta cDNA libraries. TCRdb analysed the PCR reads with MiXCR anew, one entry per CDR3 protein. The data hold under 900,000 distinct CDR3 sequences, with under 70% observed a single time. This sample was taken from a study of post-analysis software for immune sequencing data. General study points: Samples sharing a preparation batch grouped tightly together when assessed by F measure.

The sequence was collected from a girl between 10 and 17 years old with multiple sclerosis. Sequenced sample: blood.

In DNA, the CDR3 is TGTGCCAGCAGCGGGCGGAGGGAGGATACGCAGTATTTT. Translated, it gives CASSGRREDTQYF. J is TRBJ2-3 and V is TRBV9, with a tentative D call TRBD2 (6 bases). This CDR3 spans 13 amino acids. The germline CDR1 and CDR2 sequences are SGDLS and YYNGEE. Trimming removed 3 bases at V and 6 bases at J, with 11 bases between.